Below, 9 T cell receptor beta chains from the same sample are listed, as sequenced in a study of blood T cells in healthy people across ages. The authors ran a second PCR of 7 to 11 cycles using a sample-barcoded 5' primer and a J-beta primer mix. Using its own MiXCR run on the 5' RACE reads, TCRdb lists one record per CDR3 protein. The sample shows over 950,000 distinct CDR3 sequences, roughly 47% of them seen only once. The sequenced sample was blood. Source of these receptors: a woman aged 55 to 70 in good health.

The chain recombines TRBV4-3 with TRBJ1-4, with D perhaps matching TRBD1 (5 bases). V was trimmed by 1 base and J by 3 bases, leaving 15 bases between them. CDR3 size: 17 residues. Germline CDR1 LGHNA, CDR2 YSLEER. CDR3 sequence reads: CASSQAHRDGPNEKLFF. DNA for the CDR3: TGCGCCAGCAGCCAAGCCCACCGGGACGGTCCTAATGAAAAACTGTTTTTT.

The chain is built from TRBV20-1 and TRBJ2-3, with 7 bases fitting TRBD2. With V trimmed by 3 bases and J by 7 bases, 10 bases remained unmatched. This CDR3 is 14 amino acids long. Germline CDR1 and CDR2: DFQATT and SNEGSKA (reference sequence). The CDR3 is CSARGEVAGNTQYF. The DNA of the CDR3 is TGCAGTGCTAGGGGTGAGGTAGCGGGTAATACGCAGTATTTT.

This rearrangement joins TRBV7-2 to TRBJ2-3, with D unclear. CDR3 length: 17 amino acids. Trimming took off 5 bases at V and 4 bases at J, with 22 bases between the two ends. Germline V CDR1 and CDR2: SGHTA, FQGNSA. CDR3 sequence reads: CASSRPPWTGGPDTQYF. The CDR3 bases are TGTGCCAGCAGCCGCCCCCCTTGGACCGGCGGTCCAGATACGCAGTATTTT.

This chain links TRBV29-1 with TRBJ2-3; the D gene is possibly TRBD2 (5 bases). Looked up from germline, CDR1 is SQVTM and CDR2 is ANQGSEA. This CDR3 comprises 12 residues. Trimming left V 4 bases short and J 4 bases short, with 9 bases between. DNA for the CDR3: TGCAGCGTTGCCGGGGTCGCAGATACGCAGTATTTT. It yields the protein CSVAGVADTQYF.

This clonotype was seen more than once but under ten times. The rearrangement links TRBV3-1 to TRBJ2-7; 8 bases align to TRBD2. CDR1 is LGHDT and CDR2 is YNNKEL in the germline V gene (reference sequence). The CDR3 length is 15 residues. After removal of 3 bases from V and 0 bases from J, the junction contained 4 bases not matched to a gene. CDR3 protein: CASSQQREPSYEQYF. CDR3 sequence (DNA): TGTGCCAGCAGCCAGCAGCGGGAGCCCTCCTACGAGCAGTACTTC.

The chain recombines TRBV20-1 with TRBJ1-2; a possible D gene is TRBD1 (6 bases). The CDR3 has 15 residues. Germline loops: CDR1 DFQATT, CDR2 SNEGSKA (reference sequence). V lost 0 bases and J lost 2, with 13 bases in between. Here the CDR3 reads CSARDSGQRNYGYTF. DNA for the CDR3: TGCAGTGCTAGAGATTCCGGACAGAGAAACTATGGCTACACCTTC.

This chain links TRBV6-6 with TRBJ1-1; no reliable D call. The CDR3 has 14 amino acids. Trimming removed 1 base from V and 3 bases from J, with 9 bases in between. Germline lookup yields CDR1 MNHNY and CDR2 SVGAGI (reference sequence). The CDR3 DNA sequence: TGTGCCAGCAGTTACTTGTCGGCCGACACTGAAGCTTTCTTT. Amino acids: CASSYLSADTEAFF.

This clonotype was seen a few times. The chain carries TRBV10-3 and TRBJ2-1, with 9 positions matching TRBD2. The CDR3 is made up of 14 amino acids. Germline assignment: CDR1 ENHRY and CDR2 SYGVKD. V lost 10 bases and J lost 3; bases outside the gene matches: 7. The CDR3 DNA is TGTGCCACGGGGCTAGCGGGGAACTACAATGAGCAGTTCTTC. This translates into CATGLAGNYNEQFF.

CDR3 DNA: TGTGCCAGCAGTTGGGAGGGGTACAATGAGCAGTTCTTC. As protein: CASSWEGYNEQFF. This chain joins TRBV12-3 or TRBV12-4 and TRBJ2-1, with TRBD2 identical over 7 bases. V gave up 4 bases and J gave up 4 bases; unmatched junction bases: 1. The CDR3 extends over 13 amino acids.